The 5 T cell receptor beta chains listed next were all sequenced from one sample in a study of Graves' ophthalmopathy and Graves' hyperthyroidism. RNA transcripts were the template, and TCR beta CDR3 regions were amplified from them. In the first round, RT-PCR was carried out with HTBI primers, and a multiplex PCR formed the second round. One entry per CDR3 protein, called by TCRdb with MiXCR from the multiplex PCR reads. The sample includes approximately 700,000 distinct CDR3 sequences, roughly 41% of them seen just once. What was sequenced was peripheral blood. All receptors come from an adult man with Graves' ophthalmopathy.

The rearrangement joins TRBV20-1 to TRBJ2-7; TRBD2 matches 13 bases. The germline CDR1 and CDR2 sequences are DFQATT and SNEGSKA (reference sequence). Losses at the gene ends were 3 bases for V and 2 bases for J; bases not matched to a gene: 4. CDR3 size: 15 residues. The CDR3 DNA reads as TGCAGTGCTAGGCATACTAGCGGGGGGGCCTACGAGCAGTACTTC. Translation gives CSARHTSGGAYEQYF.

This chain connects TRBV7-8 to TRBJ2-7; possible D gene TRBD1, 6 bases. The length of the CDR3 is 17 residues. The V gene's germline CDR1 is SGHVS and CDR2 FQNEAQ. The V end was cut by 1 base, the J end by 5 bases, with 21 bases between. CDR3 nucleotides: TGTGCCAGCAGCTTAGTCGCAGGGGATGGGAGTCCCAACGAGCAGTACTTC. As protein: CASSLVAGDGSPNEQYF.

This clonotype was observed many times. The rearrangement uses TRBV19 and TRBJ1-5; the match to TRBD1 covers 9 bases. After removal of 10 bases from V and 4 bases from J, the junction contained 11 bases not matched to a gene. CDR1 is LNHDA, CDR2 SQIVND, per germline (reference sequence). The CDR3 is 15 residues long. The CDR3 protein is CATSPGTGPNQPQHF. For the CDR3, the DNA is TGTGCCACCTCGCCCGGGACAGGGCCGAATCAGCCCCAGCATTTT. Based on the CDR3 plus reference TRBV19 and TRBJ1-5, the full variable domain is DGGITQSPKYLFRKEGQNVTLSCEQNLNHDAMYWYRQDPGQGLRLIYYSQIVNDFQKGDIAEGYSVSREKKESFPLTVTSAQKNPTAFYLCATSPGTGPNQPQHFGDGTRLSIL.

J is TRBJ1-5 and V is TRBV7-9; D is perhaps TRBD1 (5 bases). Trimming pared 8 bases from V and 1 base from J, leaving 12 bases between. In germline, CDR1 is SEHNR, CDR2 FQNEAQ (reference sequence). This CDR3 has 14 residues. In DNA form, the CDR3 reads TGTGCCAGCCTGGGCCGGGACAGCAATCAGCCCCAGCATTTT. Translation: CASLGRDSNQPQHF. The full variable domain, rest sourced from reference TRBV7-9 and TRBJ1-5, is DTGVSQNPRHKITKRGQNVTFRCDPISEHNRLYWYRQTLGQGPEFLTYFQNEAQLEKSRLLSDRFSAERPKGSFSTLEIQRTEQGDSAMYLCASLGRDSNQPQHFGDGTRLSIL.

This clonotype has ten or more counts. CDR3 region: CASNPGSLGTQYF. The CDR3, as DNA: TGTGCCAGCAATCCGGGTTCGCTAGGGACCCAGTACTTC. The rearrangement joins TRBV2 to TRBJ2-5; D remains ambiguous. Germline loops: CDR1 SNHLY, CDR2 FYNNEI. V was cut by 7 bases and J by 7 bases, with 16 bases left in between. The CDR3 runs 13 residues.